This TCR beta chain was captured by sequencing in a study of cytomegalovirus exposure and HLA in healthy donors. Points from the study as a whole: Immune exposure information available was restricted to CMV serostatus. Highly shared variants forming one cluster were likely a sequencing artifact. Later analysis indicated greater clonal expansion among HLA-associated TCR beta chains than among equally common other chains.

Researchers ran the PCR with 60 Vbeta and 13 Jbeta primers. Using immunoSEQ multiplex PCR, the repertoire was profiled, and TCRdb retains in-frame clones only, with some absent. The sample lists approximately 100,000 clones, about 75% occurring once. As regards this clone: Its matching antigen is unknown.

Sample: PBMCs. This receptor was identified in a male donor in good health and CMV-seropositive.

The CDR3 loop reads CASSIYGGDYTDTQYF. The CDR3 DNA reads TGTGCCAGTAGTATTTACGGCGGGGACTACACAGATACGCAGTATTTT. The gene calls are TRBV19 and TRBJ2-3; 7 positions match TRBD2. V was pared by 3 bases and J by 2 bases, with 8 bases of the junction left unmatched. The CDR3 totals 16 residues. The germline CDR1 and CDR2 sequences are LNHDA and SQIVND (reference sequence).